This TCR beta chain was captured by sequencing in a study of vaccination effects on CD4 cells after COVID-19. Study context: Post-vaccine specimens arrived a median 72 days past the second dose. The study, taken as a whole, reports: Clonal contraction was marked in infection- and vaccine-induced clones late after vaccination.

Clones were sequenced by immunoSEQ multiplex PCR, and TCRdb holds only the in-frame ones, with some missing. The sample has approximately 17,000 clones; approximately 70% are singletons. Per the germline V gene, CDR1 is SGDLS and CDR2 is YYNGEE. Trimming pared 4 bases from V and 5 bases from J, leaving 13 bases between. The CDR3 sequence is 13 residues long. Sequencing in the ViraFEST assay came after antigen-specific CD4+ T cells had been expanded with viral peptide pools, which were used to stimulate PBMC. When around nine days of culture had elapsed, CD4+ T cells were isolated. Participants received two doses of either the BNT162b2 or mRNA-1273 vaccine. Peptides at roughly 10 ug/ml and IL-2 at approximately 9.1 IU/ml were added to two million PBMC per well. Cultures received IL-2 medium that replaced half the medium on days 3 and 7. Concerning this clone itself: Its antigen is as yet unknown.

Sequencing was performed on CD4+ T cells from PBMCs cultured with SARS-CoV-2 spike peptides, taken after COVID-19 vaccination. The clonotype was recovered from a human donor who received a COVID-19 vaccine. The chain recombines TRBV9 with TRBJ2-7; D is possibly TRBD2 (5 bases). The CDR3 sequence is CASSQRAWDEQYF. CDR3 bases: TGTGCCAGCAGCCAGAGGGCTTGGGACGAGCAGTACTTC.